This passage covers 26 T cell receptor beta chains from one sample sequenced in a study of T cells in Graves' hyperthyroidism and ophthalmopathy. The TCR beta CDR3 regions underwent amplification using RNA transcripts as the source. An initial round of RT-PCR targeting the TCR CDR3 relied on the HTBI primer set. TCRdb independently ran MiXCR on the multiplex PCR reads; one entry per CDR3 protein. The data contain about 400,000 distinct CDR3 sequences, more than 12% of them singletons. Material: blood. These receptors were obtained from a woman in her 30s with Graves' ophthalmopathy.

This clonotype was seen at least ten times. The chain joins TRBV30 to TRBJ1-3; D is unresolved. Germline-derived CDR1 and CDR2 are GTSNPN and SVGIG (reference sequence). V was shortened by 3 bases and J by 3 bases, with 21 bases between the two germline ends. This CDR3 region has 17 residues. As DNA, the CDR3 is TGTGCCTGGAGCCTGGCCGGTGGCGTCCCCCTTGGAAACACCATATATTTT. It codes for CAWSLAGGVPLGNTIYF.

This clonotype occurred many times. CDR3 nucleotide sequence: TGTGCCAGCAGTTCGCCAGAGGAACACCAAAAACTTAACTATGGCTACACCTTC. The encoded protein is CASSSPEEHQKLNYGYTF. The chain joins TRBV27 to TRBJ1-2, with D unclear. Trimming removed 4 bases at V and 1 base at J, with 22 bases between. Germline loops: CDR1 MNHEY, CDR2 SMNVEV (reference sequence). The CDR3 extends over 18 amino acids.

This clonotype occurred many times. The chain combines TRBV7-9 with TRBJ2-2, with TRBD1 matching over 8 bases. The length of the CDR3 is 16 residues. V lost 5 bases and J lost 0; bases outside the gene matches: 5. Germline V gene lookup returns CDR1 SEHNR and CDR2 FQNEAQ (reference sequence). The CDR3 bases are TGTGCCAGCAGCAACGGGGACAGGCCGAACACCGGGGAGCTGTTTTTT. Its protein product is CASSNGDRPNTGELFF.

In its sample, this clonotype was seen many times. The V and J genes are TRBV29-1 and TRBJ2-1, with 10 nucleotides matching TRBD1. Germline V lookup: CDR1 SQVTM, CDR2 ANQGSEA. The trim removed 5 bases at V and 8 bases at J, leaving 12 bases unmatched. The CDR3 covers 15 residues. CDR3 amino acids: CSVLRTGTGVDEQFF. The CDR3 DNA reads TGCAGCGTTTTGCGGACCGGGACAGGGGTCGATGAGCAGTTCTTC.

The genes are TRBV24-1 and TRBJ1-4, with D possibly being TRBD1 (5 bases). The CDR3 extends over 16 amino acids. Germline CDR1 KGHDR, CDR2 SFDVKD. V was cut by 3 bases and J by 8 bases, with 18 bases left in between. This CDR3 is CATSDPTGVDGEKLFF. In DNA form, the CDR3 reads TGTGCCACCAGTGATCCGACGGGGGTGGATGGGGAAAAACTGTTTTTT.

This clonotype was detected ten times or more. The chain carries TRBV7-9 and TRBJ2-7; 10 bases fit TRBD2. V was pared by 5 bases and J by 5 bases, with 9 bases of the junction left unmatched. Germline CDR1 SEHNR, CDR2 FQNEAQ (reference sequence). This CDR3 spans 15 amino acids. CDR3 region: CASSQRTSGLDEQYF. Written as DNA, the CDR3 is TGTGCCAGCAGCCAAAGGACTAGCGGACTCGACGAGCAGTACTTC. Using reference TRBV7-9 and TRBJ2-7 for the parts outside the CDR3, the full variable domain is DTGVSQNPRHKITKRGQNVTFRCDPISEHNRLYWYRQTLGQGPEFLTYFQNEAQLEKSRLLSDRFSAERPKGSFSTLEIQRTEQGDSAMYLCASSQRTSGLDEQYFGPGTRLTVT.

This clonotype was seen a handful of times. V gene TRBV10-3 combines with J gene TRBJ1-5; 7 bases match TRBD1. The trim removed 0 bases at V and 13 bases at J, leaving 6 bases unmatched. This CDR3 spans 13 amino acids. CDR1 and CDR2 from the germline V gene are ENHRY and SYGVKD. The CDR3 protein is CAISESTQTGQHF. The CDR3 DNA reads TGTGCCATCAGTGAGTCGACTCAGACAGGGCAGCATTTT.

Note on this clonotype: Since a much larger clone is just one base distant, this may be a read error. The V call is TRBV4-1, the J call TRBJ1-5; D is undetermined. Germline loops: CDR1 MGHRA, CDR2 YSYEKL. CDR3 length: 14 residues. The CDR3 loop is CASSQATDMEPRHF. CDR3 DNA: TGCGCCAGCAGCCAAGCGACCGATATGGAGCCCCGGCATTTT.

This clonotype was picked up many times. This chain uses TRBV25-1 with TRBJ2-7, with 11 bases matching TRBD2. Germline values: CDR1 MGHDK, CDR2 SYGVNS. Losses at the gene ends were 3 bases for V and 6 bases for J; bases not matched to a gene: 10. CDR3 size: 16 residues. The CDR3 region has the DNA TGTGCCAGCAGTGACAGCCGACTAGCGGGGTTGGGCGAGCAGTACTTC. Its translation: CASSDSRLAGLGEQYF.

This clonotype was detected ten times or more. J is TRBJ1-2 and V is TRBV20-1; D call uncertain. V was cut by 0 bases and J by 3 bases, with 14 bases left in between. The CDR3 loop spans 15 amino acids. Germline lookup yields CDR1 DFQATT and CDR2 SNEGSKA (reference sequence). The CDR3 DNA reads TGCAGTGCTAGAGAGCCGGGCGGGAATGACTATGGCTACACCTTC. Residues: CSAREPGGNDYGYTF.

This clonotype was recorded many times. V and J are TRBV20-1 and TRBJ2-7; no definite D call. The V and J ends lost 4 bases and 3 bases respectively, with 7 bases between them. This CDR3 has 11 residues. The germline CDR1 and CDR2 sequences are DFQATT and SNEGSKA (reference sequence). The CDR3 sequence: CSAKMSYEQYF. DNA of the CDR3: TGCAGTGCTAAAATGAGCTACGAGCAGTACTTC.

This clonotype was counted ten times or more. The chain couples TRBV11-1 to TRBJ2-1; the D is unclear. Trimming removed 5 bases from V and 8 bases from J, with 22 bases in between. The CDR3 is 16 residues long. Germline CDR1 reads SGHAT; CDR2 reads FQDESV (reference sequence). The CDR3 spells CASSLRWEIQNDEQFF. As DNA, the CDR3 is TGTGCCAGCAGCCTGCGATGGGAAATCCAAAACGATGAGCAGTTCTTC.

At least ten counts were recorded for this clonotype. The V gene is TRBV27, the J gene TRBJ2-2; D perhaps matches TRBD2 (6 bases). Germline V gene lookup returns CDR1 MNHEY and CDR2 SMNVEV (reference sequence). The CDR3 length is 15 residues. V gave up 4 bases and J gave up 2 bases, with 11 bases separating them. The CDR3 protein is CASSWGAGNTGELFF. In nucleotides, the CDR3 is TGTGCCAGCAGTTGGGGAGCGGGTAACACCGGGGAGCTGTTTTTT.

This clonotype was found many times. The V and J genes are TRBV12-3 or TRBV12-4 and TRBJ2-7; 8 nucleotides align to TRBD1. Trimming removed 4 bases from V and 1 base from J; junction bases left unmatched: 6. This CDR3 has 15 amino acids. Here the CDR3 DNA reads TGTGCCAGCAGTTATGGACAGGGTAGATCCTACGAGCAGTACTTC. Amino acid sequence: CASSYGQGRSYEQYF.

J is TRBJ2-1 and V is TRBV4-1; tentative D call: TRBD1 (6 bases). This CDR3 region has 15 residues. V lost 4 bases to trimming and J lost 8 bases, with 18 bases between them. Looked up from germline, CDR1 is MGHRA and CDR2 is YSYEKL. This CDR3 reads CASSPQGQGTDEQFF. CDR3 sequence (DNA): TGCGCCAGCAGCCCCCAGGGGCAGGGGACCGATGAGCAGTTCTTC.

V usage is TRBV5-6 and J usage is TRBJ2-7, with D maybe TRBD2 (5 bases). Per the germline V gene, CDR1 is SGHDT and CDR2 is YYEEEE. This CDR3 contains 15 residues. The V and J ends lost 3 bases and 2 bases respectively, with 15 bases between them. CDR3 protein: CASSSIPGITYEQYF. CDR3 nucleotides: TGTGCCAGCAGCTCCATACCCGGGATTACCTACGAGCAGTACTTC.

In this sample, this clonotype turned up many times. This chain uses TRBV20-1 with TRBJ2-3; 7 bases match TRBD2. This CDR3 has 16 residues. The trim removed 1 base at V and 11 bases at J, leaving 18 bases unmatched. CDR1 is DFQATT and CDR2 is SNEGSKA in the germline V gene (reference sequence). CDR3 DNA: TGCAGTGCTAGAGCCACTGCCGAAACGACTGGGGGGGTGCAGTATTTT. Translation: CSARATAETTGGVQYF.

CDR3 DNA sequence: TGTGCCACCAGCAGAGAGGGTCAAGGAAGCTCCTACAATGAGCAGTTCTTC. This sequence encodes CATSREGQGSSYNEQFF. The chain combines TRBV15 with TRBJ2-1, with D unclear. Germline V gene data show CDR1 as LNHNV and CDR2 as YYDKDF (reference sequence). CDR3 size: 17 residues. With 0 bases removed from V and 0 bases from J, the gap between germline ends came to 12 bases.

This clonotype was picked up many times. Because the CDR3's place on the DNA is in doubt, the DNA is left out and the CDR3 is given as listed by TCRdb. The chain couples TRBV28 to TRBJ1-2; TRBD1, as called in the table, went unchecked against the DNA. Germline V lookup: CDR1 MDHEN, CDR2 SYDVKM. Including both end residues, the CDR3 is 16 amino acids long. The CDR3 sequence: CASSLLWTRRPYGYTF.

This clonotype was counted ten times or more. The V gene is TRBV28, the J gene TRBJ2-7; D unclear. The germline V gene has CDR1 MDHEN and CDR2 SYDVKM. This CDR3 has 13 amino acids. The V gene lost 3 bases and the J gene lost 3 bases, with 9 bases spanning the gap. The CDR3: CASSFDINYEQYF. DNA of the CDR3: TGTGCCAGCAGTTTCGACATCAACTACGAGCAGTACTTC.

In its sample, this clonotype was seen many times. The chain uses TRBV14 and TRBJ1-1, with 8 nucleotides matching TRBD1. The CDR3 covers 15 residues. Germline V lookup: CDR1 SGHDN, CDR2 FVKESK. The V gene end was trimmed by 0 bases and the J gene end by 10 bases; junction bases not matched to a gene: 10. CDR3: CASSQEWQGASGAFF. The CDR3 coding sequence is TGTGCCAGCAGCCAAGAGTGGCAGGGGGCTTCGGGAGCTTTCTTT.

This clonotype showed up just once. CDR3 loop: CASGQGGGPSFTHTQYF. The DNA of the CDR3 is TGTGCTAGTGGTCAGGGCGGGGGGCCGTCCTTCACCCATACGCAGTATTTT. J is TRBJ2-3 and V is TRBV12-5; TRBD2 aligns across 8 bases. Germline CDR1 LGHNT, CDR2 FRNRAP. The CDR3 length is 17 residues. V shed 5 bases and J 7 bases; nucleotides not matched to a gene: 17.

This clonotype was seen at least ten times. The gene calls are TRBV19 and TRBJ1-5, with 8 bases matching TRBD1. Per the germline V gene, CDR1 is LNHDA and CDR2 is SQIVND (reference sequence). V was pared by 5 bases and J by 9 bases, with 3 bases of the junction left unmatched. The CDR3 covers 12 residues. CDR3 DNA: TGTGCCAGTAGTGTGGGGACAGGGCCCCAGCATTTT. This encodes CASSVGTGPQHF.

The chain uses TRBV11-1 and TRBJ1-2; no clear D. This CDR3 spans 13 amino acids. V was clipped by 5 bases and J by 7 bases, with 14 bases between them. The germline gives CDR1 SGHAT, CDR2 FQDESV (reference sequence). CDR3 sequence reads: CASSNRAGGGYTF. The CDR3 DNA sequence: TGTGCCAGCAGCAACCGGGCAGGAGGTGGCTACACCTTC.

This clonotype has at least ten counts. The chain recombines TRBV5-8 with TRBJ2-1, with 9 positions matching TRBD1. After removal of 4 bases from V and 6 bases from J, the junction contained 5 bases not matched to a gene. The CDR3 has 14 residues. CDR1 is SGHTS and CDR2 is YDEGEE in the germline V gene. The CDR3 protein is CASSINRGRNEQFF. The CDR3 nucleotides read TGTGCCAGCAGCATAAACAGGGGGCGCAATGAGCAGTTCTTC. The variable domain in full, with the rest retrieved from reference TRBV5-8 and TRBJ2-1, is EAGVTQSPTHLIKTRGQQATLRCSPISGHTSVYWYQQALGLGLQFLLWYDEGEERNRGNFPPRFSGRQFPNYSSELNVNALELEDSALYLCASSINRGRNEQFFGPGTRLTVL.

This clonotype was found a few times. A much larger clone differs from this one at a single base, so this may be a read error. This rearrangement joins TRBV18 to TRBJ2-3; no clear D. The CDR3 is 15 residues long. Germline CDR1 reads KGHSH; CDR2 reads LQKENI. The CDR3 reads CASSPPQPFTDTRYF. The CDR3 region has the DNA TGTGCCAGCTCACCACCACAGCCCTTCACAGATACGCGGTATTTT. The full variable domain, in which reference TRBV18 and TRBJ2-3 provide the parts outside the CDR3, is NAGVMQNPRHLVRRRGQEARLRCSPMKGHSHVYWYRQLPEEGLKFMVYLQKENIIDESGMPKERFSAEFPKEGPSILRIQQVVRGDSAAYFCASSPPQPFTDTRYFGPGTRLTVL.